Each of the 16 T cell receptor beta chains below was sequenced from the same sample in a study of T cells in Graves' hyperthyroidism and ophthalmopathy. Researchers took RNA transcripts and amplified the TCR beta CDR3 regions from them. HTBI primers were the set used in a first-round RT-PCR of the TCR CDR3. From the multiplex PCR reads, TCRdb called clonotypes with MiXCR, one entry per CDR3 protein. The table has 490,000 or so distinct CDR3 sequences, less than 25% seen once. The sequencing sample was made of blood. All receptors come from a woman between 70 and 85 years old with Graves' ophthalmopathy.

The J gene is TRBJ1-2, the V gene TRBV28; D is uncertain. Trimming shortened V by 7 bases and J by 4 bases, and 19 bases separated the two germline ends. The germline CDR1 and CDR2 sequences are MDHEN and SYDVKM. The CDR3 covers 15 residues. CDR3 nucleotides: TGTGCCAGCACTACTCACTTAGACTACCTCTATGGCTACACCTTC. Protein sequence: CASTTHLDYLYGYTF.

This clonotype came up a few times. The chain employs TRBV9 and TRBJ2-3, with 7 bases fitting TRBD2. The CDR3 runs to 17 residues. Trimming took 4 bases from V and 2 from J; bases not matched to a gene: 13. Germline CDR1 reads SGDLS; CDR2 reads YYNGEE. CDR3: CASSPYGRTELTDTQYF. The CDR3 nucleotides are TGTGCCAGCAGCCCATACGGGAGGACGGAACTCACAGATACGCAGTATTTT. The complete variable domain, with remaining parts taken from reference TRBV9 and TRBJ2-3, reads DSGVTQTPKHLITATGQRVTLRCSPRSGDLSVYWYQQSLDQGLQFLIQYYNGEERAKGNILERFSAQQFPDLHSELNLSSLELGDSALYFCASSPYGRTELTDTQYFGPGTRLTVL.

This clonotype was detected only a few times. J is TRBJ2-1 and V is TRBV20-1; D call uncertain. V was shortened by 3 bases and J by 4 bases, with 4 bases between the two germline ends. This CDR3 contains 11 residues. CDR1 is DFQATT, CDR2 SNEGSKA, per germline (reference sequence). Here the CDR3 DNA reads TGCAGTGCTAGCACTTACAATGAGCAGTTCTTC. Translating it yields CSASTYNEQFF.

This clonotype has at least ten counts. The gene calls are TRBV6-1 and TRBJ1-2; 7 bases line up with TRBD1. The V and J ends lost 6 bases and 4 bases, in that order; junction bases with no gene match: 5. Germline loops: CDR1 MNHNS, CDR2 SASEGT. The CDR3 is 13 amino acids. CDR3 amino acids: CASRSTGVYGYTF. For the CDR3, the DNA is TGTGCCAGCAGATCTACAGGGGTCTATGGCTACACCTTC.

The chain is built from TRBV9 and TRBJ1-2; D is possibly TRBD1 (6 bases). V was shortened by 0 bases and J by 3 bases, with 12 bases between the two germline ends. Germline CDR1 is SGDLS and CDR2 is YYNGEE. The CDR3 extends over 15 amino acids. The CDR3 here is CASSVEGRGDYGYTF. The CDR3 DNA is TGTGCCAGCAGCGTAGAGGGCAGGGGTGACTATGGCTACACCTTC.

The sample holds many counts of this clonotype. The CDR3 DNA sequence: TGTGCCAGCACCACAACCCCGGGACAATTATCCTACGAGCAGTACTTC. It is translated as CASTTTPGQLSYEQYF. The rearrangement links TRBV7-8 to TRBJ2-7; D possibly corresponds to TRBD1 (6 bases). V was pared by 7 bases and J by 1 base, with 20 bases between. In germline, CDR1 is SGHVS, CDR2 FQNEAQ. The CDR3 covers 16 residues.

This clonotype was recorded many times. This chain uses TRBV28 with TRBJ1-5, with D maybe TRBD1 (5 bases). Germline V gene lookup returns CDR1 MDHEN and CDR2 SYDVKM. The V end lost 1 base, the J end lost 2 bases, and 12 bases lay between the germline ends. The CDR3 length is 16 residues. In nucleotides, the CDR3 is TGTGCCAGCAGTTTATCGATCCGAGGGGGCAATCAGCCCCAGCATTTT. It specifies CASSLSIRGGNQPQHF.

The rearrangement links TRBV7-3 to TRBJ2-7; 14 nucleotides agree with TRBD2. The ends lost 5 bases at V and 2 bases at J; junction bases unmatched: 8. There are 17 residues in the CDR3. Germline CDR1 is SGHTA and CDR2 is FQGTGA. Written as DNA, the CDR3 is TGTGCCAGCAGCCCACAGGGACTAGCGGGAGCAGCCTACGAGCAGTACTTC. This encodes CASSPQGLAGAAYEQYF.

The chain employs TRBV2 and TRBJ1-5, with 9 bases that match TRBD1. Germline loops: CDR1 SNHLY, CDR2 FYNNEI. After removal of 7 bases from V and 5 bases from J, the junction contained 18 bases not matched to a gene. The CDR3 length is 18 residues. The CDR3, as DNA: TGTGCCAGCACGATAGGCCTTACCCGGGGACAGGGCTATCAGCCCCAGCATTTT. This gives the protein CASTIGLTRGQGYQPQHF.

The chain's CDR3 is CAWSPERGTGGFIGANVLTF. Here the CDR3 DNA reads TGTGCCTGGAGTCCAGAGAGGGGGACAGGGGGCTTTATCGGGGCCAACGTCCTGACTTTC. The V and J genes are TRBV30 and TRBJ2-6, with 12 positions matching TRBD1. The CDR3 covers 20 residues. CDR1 is GTSNPN, CDR2 SVGIG, per germline (reference sequence). V gave up 2 bases and J gave up 4 bases; unmatched junction bases: 15.

This clonotype showed up many times. The chain uses TRBV20-1 and TRBJ2-3; TRBD2 is a possible D gene (5 bases). V was clipped by 3 bases and J by 6 bases, with 16 bases between them. CDR3 length: 14 amino acids. Germline V lookup: CDR1 DFQATT, CDR2 SNEGSKA (reference sequence). CDR3 DNA: TGCAGTGCTAGGTATGGACTGGCTCCGGATACGCAGTATTTT. Its translation: CSARYGLAPDTQYF.

J is TRBJ2-4 and V is TRBV10-3; 8 bases fit TRBD1. This CDR3 comprises 14 residues. Looked up from germline, CDR1 is ENHRY and CDR2 is SYGVKD. The V segment lost 6 bases and the J segment 4 bases; nucleotides outside the gene matches: 5. The CDR3 loop is CAISGTGTKNIQYF. DNA of the CDR3: TGTGCCATCAGCGGGACAGGTACTAAAAACATTCAGTACTTC.

This clonotype was recorded a few times. V gene TRBV5-1 combines with J gene TRBJ2-3, with TRBD2 identical over 11 bases. The J segment lost 0 bases and the V segment lost 3 bases, leaving 18 bases of the junction unmatched. Per the germline V gene, CDR1 is SGHRS and CDR2 is YFSETQ. This CDR3 has 21 residues. Here the CDR3 reads CASSYRSTSGSLGRSTDTQYF. The DNA of the CDR3 is TGCGCCAGCAGCTATCGTAGTACTAGCGGGAGCCTCGGTCGTAGCACAGATACGCAGTATTTT.

CDR3 loop: CSADRTGGNHEQYF. CDR3 DNA: TGCAGTGCCGACCGGACAGGGGGCAACCACGAGCAGTACTTC. The V and J genes are TRBV20-1 and TRBJ2-7; 11 nucleotides align to TRBD1. This CDR3 has 14 residues. With 6 bases clipped from V and 5 bases from J, the junction kept 9 bases outside the gene matches. Looked up from germline, CDR1 is DFQATT and CDR2 is SNEGSKA (reference sequence).

This clonotype was seen many times. The chain has TRBV12-3 or TRBV12-4 and TRBJ1-1; D remains ambiguous. Trimming removed 3 bases from V and 1 base from J, with 6 bases in between. CDR3 size: 13 residues. The CDR3 loop is CASSFQANTEAFF. In DNA form, the CDR3 reads TGTGCCAGCAGTTTTCAGGCGAACACTGAAGCTTTCTTT.

This clonotype was seen more than once but under ten times. The chain has TRBV24-1 and TRBJ2-3, with 7 bases identical to TRBD2. V lost 3 bases, J lost 2 bases, and 7 bases stayed unmatched. The CDR3 contains 16 residues. CDR1 is KGHDR and CDR2 is SFDVKD in the germline V gene. CDR3 region: CATSDPSGPNTDTQYF. Written as DNA, the CDR3 is TGTGCCACCAGTGATCCTAGCGGTCCTAACACAGATACGCAGTATTTT.